This is a list of T cell receptor beta chains from one sample in a study of blood T cell repertoires in COVID-19. Clones were read by immunoSEQ multiplex PCR, and TCRdb kept only the in-frame ones, dropping some. The sample has 90,000 to 120,000 clones, about three quarters seen once; the top ten hold roughly 4%. The specimen was peripheral blood. These receptors all come from a man aged 65 to 85 with acute or convalescent COVID-19. Each CDR3 is given with its conserved first and last residue. A D gene is named only where the DNA matches it firmly. Not all rows give a size; the values are once, few, many and, for expanded clones, a class.

-,TRBJ1-6,TRBV6-5,-,CASTPAGEVRSPLHF,TGTGCCAGCACCCCCGCTGGGGAGGTTCGATCACCCCTCCACTTT
-,TRBJ2-2,TRBV3-1/TRBV3-2,-,CASSQAGTGELFF,TGTGCCAGCAGCCAAGCCGGGACCGGGGAGCTGTTTTTT
-,TRBJ1-3,TRBV6-5,TRBD1,CASSFGTGSSGNTIYF,TGTGCCAGCAGTTTCGGGACAGGGAGCTCTGGAAACACCATATATTTT
-,TRBJ2-3,TRBV6-5,-,CASSRGTGPTDTQYF,TGTGCCAGCAGCCGGGGGACCGGCCCCACAGATACGCAGTATTTT
-,TRBJ1-3,TRBV6-5,TRBD1,CASSYRTGPGNTIYF,TGTGCCAGCAGTTACCGGACAGGGCCGGGAAACACCATATATTTT
-,TRBJ1-1,TRBV18,-,CASSPMDSGNTEAFF,TGTGCCAGCTCACCGATGGACAGCGGGAACACTGAAGCTTTCTTT
-,TRBJ2-1,TRBV5-1,TRBD1,CASSWTGGNNEQFF,TGCGCCAGCAGCTGGACAGGGGGTAACAATGAGCAGTTCTTC
-,TRBJ1-5,TRBV19,-,CASSSGGGSNQPQHF,TGTGCCAGTAGCAGCGGGGGAGGAAGCAATCAGCCCCAGCATTTT
-,TRBJ1-2,TRBV2,TRBD1,CASSATGANYGYTF,TGTGCCAGCAGTGCTACAGGGGCTAACTATGGCTACACCTTC
-,TRBJ1-1,TRBV6-6,-,CASSRDRRLIGTEAFF,TGTGCCAGCAGCCGCGACAGGCGCCTAATCGGCACTGAAGCTTTCTTT
-,TRBJ2-6,TRBV6-5,-,CASSSWTGANVLTF,TGTGCCAGCAGTTCTTGGACAGGGGCCAACGTCCTGACTTTC
-,TRBJ1-1,TRBV19,-,CASSPSQGMVVTEAFF,TGTGCCAGTAGTCCCTCTCAGGGTATGGTAGTAACTGAAGCTTTCTTT
few,TRBJ2-1,TRBV4-1,-,CASSLERGSSYNEQFF,TGCGCCAGCAGCCTTGAACGGGGGAGCTCCTACAATGAGCAGTTCTTC
-,TRBJ2-3,TRBV2,TRBD1,CASTGQGTDTQYF,TGTGCCAGCACCGGACAGGGTACAGATACGCAGTATTTT
-,TRBJ2-7,TRBV10-1,-,CASSEPEGAEQYF,TGCGCCAGCAGTGAACCCGAGGGAGCCGAGCAGTACTTC
-,TRBJ1-2,TRBV2,-,CASSDGPANQLYGYTF,TGTGCCAGCAGTGATGGTCCAGCAAACCAACTATATGGCTACACCTTC
-,TRBJ2-7,TRBV6-5,TRBD1,CASSSPGTGGFEQYF,TGTGCCAGCAGTTCCCCCGGGACAGGTGGATTCGAGCAGTACTTC
-,TRBJ2-1,TRBV5-1,-,CASSLRLTGYLGNEQFF,TGCGCCAGCAGCTTGAGACTCACAGGGTACCTGGGGAATGAGCAGTTCTTC
-,TRBJ1-2,TRBV3-1/TRBV3-2,-,CASSPPGSGYTF,TGTGCCAGCAGCCCGCCGGGAAGTGGCTACACCTTC
few,TRBJ2-2,TRBV10-3,-,CAISETGLQNTGELFF,TGTGCCATCAGTGAGACAGGGCTCCAGAACACCGGGGAGCTGTTTTTT
few,TRBJ2-2,TRBV2,-,CASSDLLAGANTGELFF,TGTGCCAGCAGCGACCTACTAGCCGGAGCGAACACCGGGGAGCTGTTTTTT
-,TRBJ1-1,TRBV2,-,CASITTLMTEAFF,TGTGCCAGCATTACGACATTAATGACTGAAGCTTTCTTT
-,TRBJ2-1,TRBV5-4,-,CASSFSDSYNEQFF,TGTGCCAGCAGCTTTTCCGACAGCTACAATGAGCAGTTCTTC
-,TRBJ2-7,TRBV6-2/TRBV6-3,TRBD1,CASSYSPTGTPYEQYF,TGTGCCAGCAGTTACTCCCCGACAGGGACCCCCTACGAGCAGTACTTC
-,TRBJ1-6,TRBV9,TRBD1,CASSLRGGGDIYNSPLHF,TGTGCCAGCAGCCTTCGAGGAGGGGGCGATATCTATAATTCACCCCTCCACTTT
-,TRBJ1-2,TRBV27,-,CASSPQGDGGYTF,TGTGCCAGCAGTCCCCAAGGGGATGGTGGCTACACCTTC
-,TRBJ2-7,TRBV5-1,-,CASRDSLSYEQYF,TGCGCCAGCCGGGACTCCCTCTCCTACGAGCAGTACTTC
-,TRBJ2-2,TRBV7-6,TRBD1,CASSLYRTGGSRNTGELFF,TGTGCCAGCAGCTTATATAGGACAGGGGGCTCGAGGAACACCGGGGAGCTGTTTTTT